This T cell receptor beta chain was recorded in a study of sequential checkpoint blockade in melanoma. Overall study: Both treatment sequences were followed by maintenance nivolumab.

Measured with immunoSEQ multiplex PCR; TCRdb has only the in-frame clones, and not every one. The sample has fewer than 20,000 clones; 26% are singletons. This clone was seen only a few times. Treatment: randomized to nivolumab then ipilimumab (arm A) or the reverse (arm B). CDR1 LGHNT and CDR2 FRNRAP come from the germline V gene. The CDR3 covers 14 residues. The sequence came from a human donor with melanoma. V and J are TRBV12-5 and TRBJ1-1; D is unclear. The sample was tumor tissue (inferred from file names), taken from a patient given nivolumab and ipilimumab in sequence. CDR3 DNA: TGTGCCAGCACCCATCGGCGGATGAACACTGAAGCTTTCTTT. This sequence encodes CASTHRRMNTEAFF.